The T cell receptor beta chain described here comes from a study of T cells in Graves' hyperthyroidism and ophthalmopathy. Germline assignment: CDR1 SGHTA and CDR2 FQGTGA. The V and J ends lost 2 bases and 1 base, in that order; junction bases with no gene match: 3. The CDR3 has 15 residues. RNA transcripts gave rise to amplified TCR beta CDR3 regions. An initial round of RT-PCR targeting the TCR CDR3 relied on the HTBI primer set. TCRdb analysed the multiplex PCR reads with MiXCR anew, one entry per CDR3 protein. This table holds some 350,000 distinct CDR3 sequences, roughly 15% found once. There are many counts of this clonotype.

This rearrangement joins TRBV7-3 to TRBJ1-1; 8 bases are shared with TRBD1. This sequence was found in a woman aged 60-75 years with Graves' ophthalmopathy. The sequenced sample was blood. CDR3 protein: CASSLYGQGNTEAFF. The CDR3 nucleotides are TGTGCCAGCAGCTTATATGGACAGGGGAACACTGAAGCTTTCTTT.